The T cell receptor (beta chain) described here comes from a study of long-term antiretroviral therapy in people with HIV. Findings of the study overall: Transplant-donor-level diversity was not reached after ART, though diversity increased.

This clone came up once. Its cognate antigen is unknown. Running of the v3.0 immunoSEQ assay took place at survey level. Sequencing targeted roughly 35,000-55,000 T-cell genomes per sample. Libraries were prepared by immunoSEQ multiplex PCR; TCRdb keeps only in-frame clonotypes and omits some of them. The sample carries about 20,000 clones, 80% recorded once. The material sequenced was unsorted PBMCs, taken 0.2 years after starting antiretroviral therapy. The sequence derives from a woman aged 40 to 49 with HIV.

CDR3 nucleotides: TGTGCCAGCAGCATTAGGGGGGGACAGATGAACACTGAAGCTTTCTTT. It yields the protein CASSIRGGQMNTEAFF. The J gene is TRBJ1-1, the V gene TRBV11-3; 7 bases match TRBD1. Germline lookup yields CDR1 SGHNT and CDR2 YENEEA. CDR3 length equals 16 residues. V dropped 5 bases and J dropped 0; count of bases not matched to a gene: 9.